Below are 20 T cell receptor beta chains sequenced from a single sample in a study of T cell responses to AZD1222 COVID-19 vaccine. Generated by immunoSEQ multiplex PCR, the TCRdb table keeps only in-frame clones and is missing some. The data contain 95,000 to 150,000 clones, about 92% of them seen just once; the ten biggest clones take up 14%. Material: peripheral blood, obtained on day 0 of AZD1222 vaccination. The receptor set was obtained from an adult in good health.

The chain employs TRBV7-9 and TRBJ2-7, with 7 nucleotides matching TRBD2. With 5 bases clipped from V and 5 bases from J, the junction kept 9 bases outside the gene matches. Germline CDR1 is SEHNR and CDR2 is FQNEAQ (reference sequence). This CDR3 has 14 amino acids. The CDR3 loop is CASSTRTSFDEQYF. Written as DNA, the CDR3 is TGTGCCAGCAGCACCCGGACTAGTTTCGACGAGCAGTACTTC. Complete variable domain (other parts from reference TRBV7-9 and TRBJ2-7): DTGVSQNPRHKITKRGQNVTFRCDPISEHNRLYWYRQTLGQGPEFLTYFQNEAQLEKSRLLSDRFSAERPKGSFSTLEIQRTEQGDSAMYLCASSTRTSFDEQYFGPGTRLTVT.

J is TRBJ1-6 and V is TRBV19; D ambiguous. From germline, CDR1 is LNHDA and CDR2 SQIVND (reference sequence). The CDR3 contains 17 residues. V lost 7 bases and J lost 4, with 20 bases in between. CDR3 sequence: CASTPAAGFIYNSPLHF. CDR3 sequence (DNA): TGTGCCAGTACCCCCGCCGCCGGATTCATTTATAATTCACCCCTCCACTTT.

The rearrangement uses TRBV7-8 and TRBJ1-1; D is ambiguous. V was clipped by 4 bases and J by 2 bases, with 14 bases between them. In germline, CDR1 is SGHVS, CDR2 FQNEAQ. The CDR3 contains 15 residues. CDR3 sequence reads: CASSSHLTANTEAFF. The CDR3, as DNA: TGTGCCAGCAGCTCTCATCTTACAGCAAACACTGAAGCTTTCTTT.

V usage is TRBV28 and J usage is TRBJ2-1, with 10 bases identical to TRBD1. Germline CDR1 and CDR2: MDHEN and SYDVKM. The CDR3 is 14 amino acids. Losses at the gene ends were 5 bases for V and 8 bases for J; bases not matched to a gene: 6. Here the CDR3 reads CASSPGQGGHEQFF. In DNA form, the CDR3 reads TGTGCCAGCAGTCCCGGACAGGGGGGACATGAGCAGTTCTTC. The complete variable domain, with remaining parts taken from reference TRBV28 and TRBJ2-1, reads DVKVTQSSRYLVKRTGEKVFLECVQDMDHENMFWYRQDPGLGLRLIYFSYDVKMKEKGDIPEGYSVSREKKERFSLILESASTNQTSMYLCASSPGQGGHEQFFGPGTRLTVL.

This chain uses TRBV5-1 with TRBJ1-4; D might be TRBD1 (6 bases). Trimming removed 7 bases at V and 5 bases at J, with 15 bases between. This CDR3 is built from 14 residues. The germline CDR1 and CDR2 sequences are SGHRS and YFSETQ. CDR3 nucleotide sequence: TGCGCCAGCCAGGTGGAGGGGACAAATGAAAAACTGTTTTTT. Amino acids: CASQVEGTNEKLFF.

J is TRBJ2-1 and V is TRBV30; TRBD1 is a possible D gene (6 bases). The germline V and J ends were trimmed by 5 bases and 10 bases, with 24 bases remaining between them. Germline CDR1 GTSNPN, CDR2 SVGIG (reference sequence). This CDR3 is built from 15 residues. DNA for the CDR3: TGTGCCTGGGTCCAACGGGACAAGGCTGGTATGGAGCAGTTCTTC. It yields the protein CAWVQRDKAGMEQFF.

The J gene is TRBJ2-2, the V gene TRBV30; the D gene is possibly TRBD2 (5 bases). Germline values: CDR1 GTSNPN, CDR2 SVGIG (reference sequence). Trimming took off 4 bases at V and 0 bases at J, with 15 bases between the two ends. The CDR3 consists of 16 residues. The CDR3 bases are TGTGCCTGGAAACGGGCGGGCGCACCGAACACCGGGGAGCTGTTTTTT. The encoded protein is CAWKRAGAPNTGELFF.

This CDR3 reads CASGEGIGNIQYF. Here the CDR3 DNA reads TGTGCCAGCGGAGAGGGCATCGGGAACATTCAGTACTTC. The rearrangement joins TRBV5-6 to TRBJ2-4; D may be TRBD2 (5 bases). The germline V gene encodes CDR1 SGHDT and CDR2 YYEEEE. The CDR3 runs 13 residues. V shed 7 bases and J shed 7 bases, with 15 bases lying between them.

A few counts support this clone. This sequence joins TRBV3-1 (or the pseudogene TRBV3-2) and TRBJ1-5; the D gene is possibly TRBD1 (5 bases). Trimming removed 1 base from V and 7 bases from J, with 14 bases in between. CDR1 and CDR2 from the germline V gene are LGHDT and YNNKEL (reference sequence). The CDR3 sequence is 15 residues long. CDR3 loop: CASSQVGRGLQPQHF. CDR3 coding DNA: TGTGCCAGCAGCCAAGTGGGGCGGGGGTTACAGCCCCAGCATTTT.

The rearrangement links TRBV19 to TRBJ2-7, with 8 bases that match TRBD2. The CDR3 sequence is 15 residues long. Trimming cost V 1 base and J 3 bases; bases outside gene matches: 5. Looked up from germline, CDR1 is LNHDA and CDR2 is SQIVND (reference sequence). CDR3 in amino acids: CASSIVSGTGYEQYF. The DNA of the CDR3 is TGTGCCAGTAGTATAGTTAGCGGGACTGGCTACGAGCAGTACTTC.

The rearrangement uses TRBV10-1 and TRBJ2-1, with a weak D call TRBD2 (6 bases). Germline V gives CDR1 WNHNN, CDR2 SYGVQD (reference sequence). The CDR3 has 15 amino acids. Trimming pared 0 bases from V and 10 bases from J, leaving 16 bases between. CDR3 coding DNA: TGCGCCAGCAGTGAGTCGGGACTGAGGGGTTTGGAGCAGTTCTTC. Translation gives CASSESGLRGLEQFF.

This clone was recorded a few times. V usage is TRBV6-4 and J usage is TRBJ2-1, with 8 bases fitting TRBD1. Germline V lookup: CDR1 MRHNA, CDR2 SNTAGT. This CDR3 has 15 residues. Trimming at V came to 3 bases and at J to 0 bases, leaving 1 base not matched to a gene. This CDR3 reads CASSEQGGSYNEQFF. The CDR3 DNA is TGTGCCAGCAGTGAACAGGGGGGCTCCTACAATGAGCAGTTCTTC.

The rearrangement joins TRBV12-3 or TRBV12-4 to TRBJ1-2; D is unclear. CDR3 length: 13 residues. Trimming removed 2 bases at V and 4 bases at J, with 8 bases between. In nucleotides, the CDR3 is TGTGCCAGCAGTTTATGGGAGGGCTATGGCTACACCTTC. Protein: CASSLWEGYGYTF.

The V call is TRBV28, the J call TRBJ2-5, with TRBD1 identical over 9 bases. CDR3 length: 16 residues. V gave up 1 base and J gave up 5 bases; unmatched junction bases: 8. CDR1 is MDHEN, CDR2 SYDVKM, per germline. CDR3 region: CASSLLGQGLVETQYF. The CDR3 DNA reads TGTGCCAGCAGTTTATTGGGACAGGGCCTCGTGGAGACCCAGTACTTC.

This rearrangement joins TRBV7-9 to TRBJ2-5, with 8 bases lining up with TRBD2. With 5 bases clipped from V and 5 bases from J, the junction kept 10 bases outside the gene matches. Germline V gene sequence: CDR1 SEHNR, CDR2 FQNEAQ (reference sequence). CDR3 length: 15 residues. The CDR3 DNA is TGTGCCAGCAGCCGTCCCGGGGGGGACGGTGAGACCCAGTACTTC. Translation: CASSRPGGDGETQYF.

The CDR3 coding sequence is TGCAGTGCTAGTCCAGCGCTAAGAAATTCACCCCTCCACTTT. The encoded protein is CSASPALRNSPLHF. V usage is TRBV20-1 and J usage is TRBJ1-6; D uncertain. Germline-derived CDR1 and CDR2 are DFQATT and SNEGSKA (reference sequence). The CDR3 is made up of 14 amino acids. V shed 3 bases and J shed 7 bases, with 13 bases lying between them.

This chain connects TRBV29-1 to TRBJ1-1; the match to TRBD1 covers 8 bases. The junction had 6 bases not matched to a gene; V was cut back by 8 bases and J by 1 base. The CDR3 totals 13 residues. CDR1 is SQVTM, CDR2 ANQGSEA, per germline. CDR3 residues: CSLRDRSNTEAFF. CDR3 DNA sequence: TGCAGCCTAAGGGACAGGTCGAACACTGAAGCTTTCTTT.

The chain links TRBV7-8 to TRBJ1-4; 10 nucleotides line up with TRBD1. This CDR3 region has 12 residues. V lost 5 bases and J lost 14; bases outside the gene matches: 5. The germline V gene encodes CDR1 SGHVS and CDR2 FQNEAQ. The CDR3 DNA sequence: TGTGCCAGCAGCCCCGGGACAGGGGCCCTGTTTTTT. This sequence encodes CASSPGTGALFF.

The V and J genes are TRBV7-8 and TRBJ2-7; D is unresolved. CDR3 size: 11 residues. V shed 8 bases and J shed 7 bases, with 12 bases lying between them. Germline V lookup: CDR1 SGHVS, CDR2 FQNEAQ. CDR3 protein: CASSNPSEQYF. CDR3 sequence (DNA): TGTGCCAGCTCCAACCCCAGTGAGCAGTACTTC.

The V gene is TRBV5-8, the J gene TRBJ2-1; TRBD2 agrees at 11 bases. The CDR3 covers 16 residues. Trimming took 5 bases from V and 1 from J; bases not matched to a gene: 5. Looked up from germline, CDR1 is SGHTS and CDR2 is YDEGEE. CDR3 region: CASRSSGRTSYNEQFF. The CDR3, as DNA: TGTGCCAGCAGGTCTAGCGGGAGGACATCCTACAATGAGCAGTTCTTC.